Following are 3 T cell receptor beta chains from one sample sequenced in a study of blood T cell repertoires in COVID-19. TCRdb keeps only in-frame clones here, not all; method: immunoSEQ multiplex PCR. The sample contains approximately 230,000 clones, roughly 88% of which appear only once. The specimen was peripheral blood. The receptor source for this set is a woman in her thirties with COVID-19, enrolled during active disease.

The chain couples TRBV7-2 to TRBJ2-3, with D unresolved. Germline CDR1 and CDR2: SGHTA and FQGNSA. CDR3 size: 14 residues. With 4 bases removed from V and 4 bases from J, the gap between germline ends came to 12 bases. The CDR3 DNA reads TGTGCCAGCAGCTCCACTCAGCTAGCAGATACGCAGTATTTT. Translation gives CASSSTQLADTQYF. The full variable domain, with the rest looked up from reference TRBV7-2 and TRBJ2-3, is GAGVSQSPSNKVTEKGKDVELRCDPISGHTALYWYRQSLGQGLEFLIYFQGNSAPDKSGLPSDRFSAERTGGSVSTLTIQRTQQEDSAVYLCASSSTQLADTQYFGPGTRLTVL.

CDR3 protein: CASSAYSNQPQHF. DNA of the CDR3: TGTGCCAGCAGCGCGTATAGCAATCAGCCCCAGCATTTT. The rearrangement links TRBV5-5 to TRBJ1-5; D is uncertain. This CDR3 has 13 amino acids. V lost 4 bases and J lost 0, with 5 bases in between. Germline-derived CDR1 and CDR2 are SGHKS and YYEKEE (reference sequence).

The rearrangement joins TRBV4-3 to TRBJ1-4; D may be TRBD1 (5 bases). This CDR3 has 18 amino acids. Germline V gene data show CDR1 as LGHNA and CDR2 as YSLEER. V dropped 1 base and J dropped 0 bases, with 15 bases sitting between them. In nucleotides, the CDR3 is TGCGCCAGCAGCCAAGGAGTAGGGGCGCACGCAACTAATGAAAAACTGTTTTTT. Its translation is CASSQGVGAHATNEKLFF.